These 7 T cell receptor beta chains share one sample of origin, sequenced in a study of T cell responses to AZD1222 COVID-19 vaccine (dated by TCRdb to about 2021). The meaning of the sample's time point label: about 28 days (+/-7) after the second vaccine dose. Library method: the immunoSEQ multiplex PCR assay. In its TCRdb copy, this immuneACCESS table keeps in-frame sequences only and misses some clones. Where compared with another copy, unresolved V genes explain less than half of these, and the others have no known cause. Across this sample there are roughly 120,000 clones, with about 90% seen only once. The top ten clonotypes cover under 3% of the sample. The source material was peripheral blood, sampled 28 days after the second AZD1222 dose. These receptors originate from an adult who received the AZD1222 COVID-19 vaccine.

This clone was recorded once. V gene TRBV5-8 combines with J gene TRBJ1-2; the D is unclear. The germline V gene has CDR1 SGHTS and CDR2 YDEGEE. V lost 6 bases to trimming and J lost 4 bases, with 16 bases between them. CDR3 length: 14 amino acids. CDR3 DNA: TGTGCCAGCACCTCAGAAAGGATCGGCTATGGCTACACCTTC. Protein: CASTSERIGYGYTF. Together with reference TRBV5-8 and TRBJ1-2, the CDR3 gives the full variable domain: EAGVTQSPTHLIKTRGQQATLRCSPISGHTSVYWYQQALGLGLQFLLWYDEGEERNRGNFPPRFSGRQFPNYSSELNVNALELEDSALYLCASTSERIGYGYTFGSGTRLTVV.

This clone came up a few times. The rearrangement joins TRBV19 to TRBJ2-7; TRBD1 might be the D (6 bases). The CDR3 loop spans 15 amino acids. Trimming removed 4 bases from V and 2 bases from J, with 15 bases in between. Per germline, CDR1 LNHDA and CDR2 SQIVND (reference sequence). The CDR3 reads CASSTTGLKTYEQYF. The CDR3 DNA is TGTGCCAGTAGTACGACAGGCTTGAAGACCTACGAGCAGTACTTC. The variable domain in full, completed from reference TRBV19 and TRBJ2-7, reads DGGITQSPKYLFRKEGQNVTLSCEQNLNHDAMYWYRQDPGQGLRLIYYSQIVNDFQKGDIAEGYSVSREKKESFPLTVTSAQKNPTAFYLCASSTTGLKTYEQYFGPGTRLTVT.

The chain employs TRBV24-1 and TRBJ1-4; D ambiguous. This CDR3 is 13 amino acids long. V was pared by 5 bases and J by 5 bases, with 8 bases between. CDR1 and CDR2 (germline): KGHDR, SFDVKD. CDR3 in DNA: TGTGCCACCAGTGGAACCTCGAATGAAAAACTGTTTTTT. It translates to CATSGTSNEKLFF.

The rearrangement links TRBV18 to TRBJ2-1, with D tentatively TRBD2 (7 bases). Trimming took off 9 bases at V and 3 bases at J, with 18 bases between the two ends. The CDR3 covers 15 residues. From germline, CDR1 is KGHSH and CDR2 LQKENI. CDR3 DNA: TGTGCCAGTCGAACCGGGGGAGGGGGCTACAATGAGCAGTTCTTC. Protein: CASRTGGGGYNEQFF.

The chain is built from TRBV7-3 and TRBJ1-2; maybe TRBD1 (6 bases). CDR1 and CDR2 (germline): SGHTA, FQGTGA. With 0 bases removed from V and 6 bases from J, the gap between germline ends came to 11 bases. CDR3 length equals 14 residues. Here the CDR3 DNA reads TGTGCCAGCAGCTTAACAGGGGGGAAAGATGGCTACACCTTC. Its translation is CASSLTGGKDGYTF. Full variable domain (rest looked up from reference TRBV7-3 and TRBJ1-2): GAGVSQTPSNKVTEKGKYVELRCDPISGHTALYWYRQSLGQGPEFLIYFQGTGAADDSGLPNDRFFAVRPEGSVSTLKIQRTERGDSAVYLCASSLTGGKDGYTFGSGTRLTVV.

This clone was picked up one time. The chain joins TRBV15 to TRBJ1-5, with D possibly being TRBD1 (5 bases). The CDR3 consists of 16 residues. V dropped 3 bases and J dropped 0 bases, with 12 bases sitting between them. Germline lookup yields CDR1 LNHNV and CDR2 YYDKDF (reference sequence). The CDR3 protein is CATSRALTDSNQPQHF. The CDR3 DNA follows: TGTGCCACCAGCAGGGCTCTGACAGATAGCAATCAGCCCCAGCATTTT.

This chain connects TRBV18 to TRBJ1-2, with D unresolved. V lost 6 bases, J lost 2 bases, and 16 bases lay in between. CDR1 and CDR2 (germline): KGHSH, LQKENI. The CDR3 extends over 15 amino acids. The CDR3 spells CASSPRLTSNYGYTF. Written as DNA, the CDR3 is TGTGCCAGCTCGCCTAGACTCACTTCAAACTATGGCTACACCTTC. Full variable domain (outside the CDR3, taken from reference TRBV18 and TRBJ1-2): NAGVMQNPRHLVRRRGQEARLRCSPMKGHSHVYWYRQLPEEGLKFMVYLQKENIIDESGMPKERFSAEFPKEGPSILRIQQVVRGDSAAYFCASSPRLTSNYGYTFGSGTRLTVV.